The text below deals with one T cell receptor (beta chain). Its antigen is unknown. The data stem from a study of blood T cells in healthy people across ages. Study conclusions and caveats: Strongly correlated with naive T cell percentage was TCR beta diversity. The authors considered diversity estimates from one million T cells to be underestimates.

Trimming shortened V by 0 bases and J by 9 bases, and 6 bases separated the two germline ends. This CDR3 contains 13 residues. CDR1 and CDR2 (germline): WSHSY, SAAADI. For the second PCR, which ran for 7 to 11 cycles, a sample-barcoded 5' primer and a J-beta primer mix were used. TCRdb reprocessed the 5' RACE reads via MiXCR and lists one record per CDR3 protein. The table shows around 1,100,000 distinct CDR3 sequences, with roughly two fifths occurring only once. The clonotype comes from a young man in good health. This sequence joins TRBV10-2 and TRBJ1-6; D not certain. Sequencing was carried out using blood. CDR3 DNA sequence: TGCGCCAGCAGTGAGTCAGTCGGTTCACCCCTCCACTTT. As protein: CASSESVGSPLHF.